Following are 16 T cell receptor beta chains from one sample sequenced in a study of shared clonotypes between healthy human individuals. The naive CD8 subset, CD45RO-negative cells positively selected for CCR7, excluded terminally differentiated effector memory CD45RA+ cells. The table came from immunoSEQ multiplex PCR; TCRdb's copy has only in-frame clones and leaves some out. The repertoire includes 800,000 or so clones, around 96% of them detected once, and roughly 0.23% sits in the top ten. The sample taken for sequencing was naive CD8+ T cells sorted from blood. These receptors originate from a man younger than 45 in good health.

The V gene is TRBV9, the J gene TRBJ1-5, with D perhaps TRBD1 (5 bases). V lost 3 bases and J lost 3, with 16 bases in between. The CDR3 is 16 residues long. Germline CDR1 reads SGDLS; CDR2 reads YYNGEE. CDR3 nucleotide sequence: TGTGCCAGCAGCGAAAATAAAGACAGCTTCAATCAGCCCCAGCATTTT. Translating gives CASSENKDSFNQPQHF.

The CDR3 DNA reads TGTGCCAGCAGCTCGGACAGCATCGGCAGACCTAGCACAGATACGCAGTATTTT. Its protein is CASSSDSIGRPSTDTQYF. The rearrangement uses TRBV7-3 and TRBJ2-3, with TRBD1 as a possible D gene (6 bases). Trimming took off 4 bases at V and 0 bases at J, with 20 bases between the two ends. The CDR3 has 18 amino acids. The V gene's germline CDR1 is SGHTA and CDR2 FQGTGA. The full variable domain, with the rest looked up from reference TRBV7-3 and TRBJ2-3, is GAGVSQTPSNKVTEKGKYVELRCDPISGHTALYWYRQSLGQGPEFLIYFQGTGAADDSGLPNDRFFAVRPEGSVSTLKIQRTERGDSAVYLCASSSDSIGRPSTDTQYFGPGTRLTVL.

The rearrangement uses TRBV4-3 and TRBJ2-1; 9 bases are a match to TRBD1. Germline CDR1 LGHNA, CDR2 YSLEER. CDR3 length: 14 amino acids. V trimming: 3 bases; J trimming: 5 bases; junction bases outside the gene matches: 2. The DNA for the CDR3 is TGCGCCAGCAGCCAGGGACAGGGAAACAATGAGCAGTTCTTC. It encodes CASSQGQGNNEQFF.

The chain couples TRBV28 to TRBJ2-1, with D perhaps matching TRBD1 (5 bases). The CDR3 covers 16 residues. Trimming left V 1 base short and J 0 bases short, with 10 bases between. The germline gives CDR1 MDHEN, CDR2 SYDVKM. In nucleotides, the CDR3 is TGTGCCAGCAGTTTATCCCGGACATCCTCCTACAATGAGCAGTTCTTC. This sequence encodes CASSLSRTSSYNEQFF. Complete variable domain (other parts from reference TRBV28 and TRBJ2-1): DVKVTQSSRYLVKRTGEKVFLECVQDMDHENMFWYRQDPGLGLRLIYFSYDVKMKEKGDIPEGYSVSREKKERFSLILESASTNQTSMYLCASSLSRTSSYNEQFFGPGTRLTVL.

The DNA of the CDR3 is TGTGCCAGCAGCTTGGCCGGGATAGCGGGAGGGTTGGGCGAGCAGTACTTC. Translation: CASSLAGIAGGLGEQYF. V gene TRBV5-4 combines with J gene TRBJ2-7; 11 bases align to TRBD2. CDR1 SGHNT and CDR2 YYREEE come from the germline V gene (reference sequence). Trimming took 0 bases from V and 6 from J; bases not matched to a gene: 11. CDR3 size: 17 residues.

This clone was seen only once. The sample has other DNA sequences that encode this CDR3 too. The V call is TRBV7-9, the J call TRBJ2-5; D ambiguous. Trimming took 1 base from V and 4 from J, leaving 4 bases between them. CDR1 and CDR2 (germline): SEHNR, FQNEAQ (reference sequence). The CDR3 runs 12 residues. The DNA for the CDR3 is TGTGCCAGCAGCTTAGGTACAGAGACCCAGTACTTC. As protein: CASSLGTETQYF.

The sample holds one count of this clone. This rearrangement joins TRBV6-5 to TRBJ2-7; D not certain. V lost 3 bases to trimming and J lost 5 bases, with 8 bases between them. Per germline, CDR1 MNHEY and CDR2 SVGAGI. The CDR3 is made up of 12 amino acids. The CDR3 here is CASSYTGHEQYF. CDR3 DNA: TGTGCCAGCAGTTATACCGGGCACGAGCAGTACTTC.

The chain links TRBV5-1 to TRBJ2-5; 7 positions match TRBD1. The CDR3 length is 14 residues. Unmatched junction bases numbered 8, after V lost 4 bases and J lost 5 bases. Germline V lookup: CDR1 SGHRS, CDR2 YFSETQ. The CDR3 loop reads CASSTRQGMETQYF. CDR3 bases: TGCGCCAGCAGCACAAGACAGGGCATGGAGACCCAGTACTTC. The whole variable domain, remainder taken from reference TRBV5-1 and TRBJ2-5, is KAGVTQTPRYLIKTRGQQVTLSCSPISGHRSVSWYQQTPGQGLQFLFEYFSETQRNKGNFPGRFSGRQFSNSRSEMNVSTLELGDSALYLCASSTRQGMETQYFGPGTRLLVL.

The V call is TRBV9, the J call TRBJ1-2; maybe TRBD1 (5 bases). There are 12 residues in the CDR3. V lost 5 bases and J 5 bases, leaving 10 bases between the germline ends. The germline V gene encodes CDR1 SGDLS and CDR2 YYNGEE. In nucleotides, the CDR3 is TGTGCCAGCAGTCCCCAGGGATATGGCTACACCTTC. This translates into CASSPQGYGYTF.

The chain uses TRBV18 and TRBJ2-3, with 8 bases that match TRBD2. Germline CDR1 and CDR2: KGHSH and LQKENI. The CDR3 loop spans 16 amino acids. With 3 bases clipped from V and 0 bases from J, the junction kept 5 bases outside the gene matches. The CDR3 loop is CASSPPAGASTDTQYF. The DNA of the CDR3 is TGTGCCAGCTCACCCCCAGCGGGAGCAAGCACAGATACGCAGTATTTT.

The chain joins TRBV4-1 to TRBJ2-1, with 7 nucleotides matching TRBD1. Germline assignment: CDR1 MGHRA and CDR2 YSYEKL. V lost 5 bases to trimming and J lost 3 bases; unmatched junction nucleotides: 10. This CDR3 has 16 amino acids. The CDR3 coding sequence is TGCGCCAGCAGCGCAATTCAGTCAGGGGGCTACAATGAGCAGTTCTTC. Translating it yields CASSAIQSGGYNEQFF.

This clone was detected a few times. Other DNA sequences in this specimen translate into the identical CDR3. The rearrangement joins TRBV27 to TRBJ2-7; 12 bases line up with TRBD2. Trimming removed 4 bases from V and 2 bases from J; junction bases left unmatched: 3. CDR3 length equals 15 residues. The germline CDR1 and CDR2 sequences are MNHEY and SMNVEV (reference sequence). CDR3 bases: TGTGCCAGCAGTTCTAGACTAGCGGGAGCCTACGAGCAGTACTTC. It is translated as CASSSRLAGAYEQYF.

The chain has TRBV6-1 and TRBJ2-4, with D maybe TRBD2 (5 bases). The CDR3 covers 15 residues. Looked up from germline, CDR1 is MNHNS and CDR2 is SASEGT. Trimming shortened V by 2 bases and J by 6 bases, and 14 bases separated the two germline ends. The CDR3 reads CASSEWKGRGNIQYF. CDR3 in DNA: TGTGCCAGCAGTGAATGGAAAGGGAGAGGAAACATTCAGTACTTC.

This chain joins TRBV25-1 and TRBJ1-1, with D unclear. The length of the CDR3 is 14 residues. V lost 5 bases, J lost 2 bases, and 12 bases lay in between. Germline assignment: CDR1 MGHDK and CDR2 SYGVNS. CDR3 sequence: CASSTPTENTEAFF. The CDR3 DNA is TGTGCCAGCAGTACCCCAACAGAAAACACTGAAGCTTTCTTT.

The chain employs TRBV11-2 and TRBJ2-2, with D possibly being TRBD1 (5 bases). Germline-derived CDR1 and CDR2 are SGHAT and FQNNGV. With 5 bases removed from V and 1 base from J, the gap between germline ends came to 17 bases. The CDR3 loop spans 17 amino acids. CDR3: CASSPPTGDRNTGELFF. The CDR3 nucleotides are TGTGCCAGCAGCCCTCCCACAGGAGATAGGAACACCGGGGAGCTGTTTTTT.

The chain has TRBV29-1 and TRBJ2-1, with D possibly being TRBD1 or TRBD2 (5 bases each). Germline CDR1 is SQVTM and CDR2 is ANQGSEA. Trimming stripped 4 bases from V and 0 bases from J, with 10 bases between. This CDR3 region has 14 residues. CDR3 coding DNA: TGCAGCGTTGGGGACGCCAGCTCCTACAATGAGCAGTTCTTC. Amino acid sequence: CSVGDASSYNEQFF.